These 26 T cell receptor beta chains originate from one sample sequenced in a study of CD8+ T cells in alopecia areata. RNA was isolated and reverse transcribed to cDNA, the sequencing template. The method was immunoSEQ multiplex PCR; TCRdb's version includes in-frame clones alone and lacks a portion of them. The sample contains 200,000 to 250,000 clones, about two thirds of which appear only once. The specimen comprised CD4+ T cells sorted from blood, sampled at week 0. The receptors stem from a human donor with alopecia areata.

This clone turned up a few times. This sequence joins TRBV7-2 and TRBJ2-7; 7 bases match TRBD1. Trimming cost V 4 bases and J 1 base; bases outside gene matches: 10. Germline CDR1 is SGHTA and CDR2 is FQGNSA. The CDR3 is 16 amino acids. Here the CDR3 reads CASSSLLQGRSYEQYF. The CDR3, as DNA: TGTGCCAGCAGCTCTTTACTACAGGGGAGATCCTACGAGCAGTACTTC.

The chain uses TRBV7-9 and TRBJ2-7; D is tentatively TRBD1 or TRBD2 (5 bases each). Germline V gene sequence: CDR1 SEHNR, CDR2 FQNEAQ (reference sequence). V gave up 6 bases and J gave up 6 bases, with 18 bases separating them. The length of the CDR3 is 14 residues. The CDR3 spells CASSPPGRLGEQYF. CDR3 DNA: TGTGCCAGCAGTCCTCCGGGACGGTTGGGCGAGCAGTACTTC.

The rearrangement uses TRBV6-5 and TRBJ2-7; TRBD1 agrees at 8 bases. The CDR3 is 11 amino acids. CDR1 and CDR2 (germline): MNHEY, SVGAGI. The V segment lost 8 bases and the J segment 6 bases; nucleotides outside the gene matches: 3. Written as DNA, the CDR3 is TGTGCCAGCCGACAGGGGTCCGAGCAGTACTTC. This sequence encodes CASRQGSEQYF.

This clone was found once. The chain is built from TRBV14 and TRBJ2-2, with D perhaps matching TRBD2 (5 bases). V shed 3 bases and J shed 6 bases, with 8 bases lying between them. Germline V gene data show CDR1 as SGHDN and CDR2 as FVKESK. This CDR3 comprises 13 residues. CDR3 loop: CASSQRAAGELFF. In DNA form, the CDR3 reads TGTGCCAGCAGCCAGCGGGCGGCCGGGGAGCTGTTTTTT.

The table lists this clone with a count of one. V usage is TRBV20-1 and J usage is TRBJ2-5; D is unclear. The CDR3 length is 10 residues. V was cut by 6 bases and J by 5 bases, with 7 bases left in between. The germline CDR1 and CDR2 sequences are DFQATT and SNEGSKA (reference sequence). The CDR3 DNA is TGCAGTGCAACACACGAGACCCAGTACTTC. Amino acids: CSATHETQYF.

This clone was counted between two and nine times. The chain combines TRBV19 with TRBJ1-6, with a possible D match to TRBD1 (6 bases). Germline lookup yields CDR1 LNHDA and CDR2 SQIVND (reference sequence). Trimming removed 5 bases at V and 6 bases at J, with 20 bases between. This CDR3 region has 17 residues. The CDR3 spells CASSPPAVPRGNSPLHF. As DNA, the CDR3 is TGTGCCAGTAGTCCGCCGGCAGTTCCCAGGGGTAATTCACCCCTCCACTTT.

The chain links TRBV5-1 to TRBJ1-1; 7 positions agree with TRBD1. The germline V gene encodes CDR1 SGHRS and CDR2 YFSETQ. The V gene end was trimmed by 0 bases and the J gene end by 7 bases; junction bases not matched to a gene: 9. This CDR3 comprises 15 residues. In DNA, the CDR3 is TGCGCCAGCAGCTTGGATCCGACAGGGTCAATTGAAGCTTTCTTT. It specifies CASSLDPTGSIEAFF.

V and J are TRBV30 and TRBJ1-3; D remains ambiguous. This CDR3 comprises 13 residues. Deletions cut 8 bases from V and 0 bases from J, with 11 bases between. Germline V lookup: CDR1 GTSNPN, CDR2 SVGIG (reference sequence). The CDR3 region has the DNA TGTGCCGGCTCTTATGACTCTGGAAACACCATATATTTT. This codes for CAGSYDSGNTIYF.

The chain uses TRBV29-1 and TRBJ1-2, with a weak D call TRBD1 (5 bases). The V gene lost 6 bases and the J gene lost 0 bases, with 17 bases spanning the gap. The CDR3 covers 15 residues. Germline V gene sequence: CDR1 SQVTM, CDR2 ANQGSEA. The CDR3 here is CSVHGGGNSNYGYTF. In DNA form, the CDR3 reads TGCAGCGTCCATGGGGGAGGAAATTCTAACTATGGCTACACCTTC.

The chain has TRBV5-4 and TRBJ2-5; maybe TRBD1 (6 bases). This CDR3 region has 13 residues. In germline, CDR1 is SGHNT, CDR2 YYREEE (reference sequence). Trimming pared 0 bases from V and 4 bases from J, leaving 7 bases between. In nucleotides, the CDR3 is TGTGCCAGCAGCTTGGACAGGGCAGAGACCCAGTACTTC. The encoded protein is CASSLDRAETQYF. Based on the CDR3 plus reference TRBV5-4 and TRBJ2-5, the full variable domain is ETGVTQSPTHLIKTRGQQVTLRCSSQSGHNTVSWYQQALGQGPQFIFQYYREEENGRGNFPPRFSGLQFPNYSSELNVNALELDDSALYLCASSLDRAETQYFGPGTRLLVL.

The chain joins TRBV5-6 to TRBJ1-1; TRBD1 aligns across 7 bases. The CDR3 contains 15 residues. The V and J ends lost 2 bases and 3 bases, in that order; junction bases with no gene match: 7. CDR1 SGHDT and CDR2 YYEEEE come from the germline V gene. CDR3 sequence: CASSFTTGYDTEAFF. The CDR3 coding sequence is TGTGCCAGCAGCTTTACGACAGGGTACGACACTGAAGCTTTCTTT.

The rearrangement joins TRBV20-1 to TRBJ1-1; D uncertain. The germline CDR1 and CDR2 sequences are DFQATT and SNEGSKA (reference sequence). The CDR3 sequence is 11 residues long. V was pared by 0 bases and J by 11 bases, with 10 bases between. DNA for the CDR3: TGCAGTGCTAGAGATCAAGGTACGGCTTTCTTT. As protein: CSARDQGTAFF.

V and J are TRBV7-8 and TRBJ1-6; possible D gene TRBD1, 5 bases. The germline V and J ends were trimmed by 2 bases and 5 bases, with 10 bases remaining between them. Per the germline V gene, CDR1 is SGHVS and CDR2 is FQNEAQ. This CDR3 has 15 amino acids. For the CDR3, the DNA is TGTGCCAGCAGCTTAATTGGGGGGGATAATTCACCCCTCCACTTT. It encodes CASSLIGGDNSPLHF.

This chain uses TRBV15 with TRBJ2-2, with no clear D. The CDR3 extends over 13 amino acids. Looked up from germline, CDR1 is LNHNV and CDR2 is YYDKDF (reference sequence). The ends were cut back, 1 base at V and 4 bases at J, with 4 bases in the middle. The CDR3 here is CATSRGATGELFF. The CDR3 region has the DNA TGTGCCACCAGCAGAGGGGCCACCGGGGAGCTGTTTTTT.

The genes are TRBV12-5 and TRBJ2-5; the D is unclear. CDR3 length: 12 amino acids. The germline V gene encodes CDR1 LGHNT and CDR2 FRNRAP. The V end was cut by 3 bases, the J end by 10 bases, with 12 bases between. The DNA of the CDR3 is TGTGCTAGTGGTTTCGTCCGGCAGAGCCAGTACTTC. It specifies CASGFVRQSQYF.

The chain employs TRBV6-5 and TRBJ1-1; D may be TRBD1 (5 bases). CDR1 and CDR2 (germline): MNHEY, SVGAGI. This CDR3 has 15 amino acids. The V end lost 2 bases, the J end lost 3 bases, and 13 bases lay between the germline ends. The CDR3 reads CASSYRVGGYTEAFF. The DNA of the CDR3 is TGTGCCAGCAGTTACCGCGTGGGGGGATACACTGAAGCTTTCTTT.

As DNA, the CDR3 is TGTGCCAGCAGCCAGCGGGGGCTGGTGCACAATGAGCAGTTCTTC. This codes for CASSQRGLVHNEQFF. The J gene is TRBJ2-1, the V gene TRBV7-9; 8 bases line up with TRBD2. The CDR3 totals 15 residues. V gave up 5 bases and J gave up 5 bases; unmatched junction bases: 8. Per the germline V gene, CDR1 is SEHNR and CDR2 is FQNEAQ (reference sequence).

V and J are TRBV7-2 and TRBJ2-3, with no clear D. V was clipped by 2 bases and J by 2 bases, with 11 bases between them. Germline V gene data show CDR1 as SGHTA and CDR2 as FQGNSA. CDR3 size: 15 residues. The CDR3 DNA sequence: TGTGCCAGCAGCTTATTTGGGATAAACACAGATACGCAGTATTTT. Translated, it gives CASSLFGINTDTQYF.

The chain combines TRBV29-1 with TRBJ2-1, with TRBD1 matching over 9 bases. With V trimmed by 3 bases and J by 5 bases, 2 bases remained unmatched. CDR1 SQVTM and CDR2 ANQGSEA come from the germline V gene. There are 13 residues in the CDR3. As DNA, the CDR3 is TGCAGCGTTGAGGGACAGGGAAACAATGAGCAGTTCTTC. Encoded protein: CSVEGQGNNEQFF.

This clone was observed a few times. The V and J genes are TRBV9 and TRBJ2-2; 10 bases are shared with TRBD1. The CDR3 extends over 16 amino acids. Germline trimming cut 2 bases from V and 4 bases from J; bases unmatched to any gene: 5. Germline lookup yields CDR1 SGDLS and CDR2 YYNGEE. The CDR3 DNA is TGTGCCAGCAGCGTTACCGGGACAGGGGCCACCGGGGAGCTGTTTTTT. This translates into CASSVTGTGATGELFF.

With regard to this clone: One end of the junction is discordant with germline, which a read error may explain. The chain is built from TRBV29-1 and TRBJ2-5; perhaps TRBD2 as D (5 bases). The CDR3 covers 13 residues. Looked up from germline, CDR1 is SQVTM and CDR2 is ANQGSEA. CDR3 sequence: CSVERENHETQYF. The CDR3 nucleotides are TGCAGCGTTGAGAGGGAAAACCACGAGACCCAGTACTTC.

J is TRBJ1-5 and V is TRBV18; the match to TRBD1 covers 7 bases. Germline values: CDR1 KGHSH, CDR2 LQKENI. The junction had 6 bases not matched to a gene; V was cut back by 3 bases and J by 4 bases. This CDR3 spans 15 amino acids. The CDR3 DNA is TGTGCCAGCTCACCTAGGACAGGCCAAAATCAGCCCCAGCATTTT. Its protein product is CASSPRTGQNQPQHF. Using reference TRBV18 and TRBJ1-5 for the parts outside the CDR3, the full variable domain is NAGVMQNPRHLVRRRGQEARLRCSPMKGHSHVYWYRQLPEEGLKFMVYLQKENIIDESGMPKERFSAEFPKEGPSILRIQQVVRGDSAAYFCASSPRTGQNQPQHFGDGTRLSIL.

This sequence joins TRBV4-2 and TRBJ2-6; D is unresolved. The CDR3 has 18 residues. CDR1 and CDR2 from the germline V gene are LGHNA and YNFKEQ. Trimming took off 0 bases at V and 0 bases at J, with 12 bases between the two ends. The CDR3: CASSQERPLFSGANVLTF. As DNA, the CDR3 is TGTGCCAGCAGCCAAGAAAGGCCCCTTTTCTCTGGGGCCAACGTCCTGACTTTC.

J is TRBJ2-7 and V is TRBV6-6; D may match TRBD1 or TRBD2 (5 bases each). Germline CDR1 MNHNY, CDR2 SVGAGI (reference sequence). V lost 9 bases and J lost 3, with 15 bases in between. The CDR3 has 13 residues. In DNA form, the CDR3 reads TGTGCCAGTGGGGGTAGTGACAACTACGAGCAGTACTTC. It yields the protein CASGGSDNYEQYF.

The chain joins TRBV5-6 to TRBJ2-1, with TRBD2 matching 8 bases. This CDR3 region has 13 residues. Germline V gene lookup returns CDR1 SGHDT and CDR2 YYEEEE. The trim removed 5 bases at V and 11 bases at J, leaving 9 bases unmatched. CDR3 protein: CASSPGGHAQQFF. The CDR3 bases are TGTGCCAGCAGTCCGGGGGGGCACGCACAGCAGTTCTTC. Variable domain in full (rest from reference TRBV5-6 and TRBJ2-1): DAGVTQSPTHLIKTRGQQVTLRCSPKSGHDTVSWYQQALGQGPQFIFQYYEEEERQRGNFPDRFSGHQFPNYSSELNVNALLLGDSALYLCASSPGGHAQQFFGPGTRLTVL.

Of note for this clone: Other nucleotide sequences from this sample produce the same CDR3. This chain connects TRBV5-1 to TRBJ2-5; the match to TRBD1 covers 9 bases. CDR1 SGHRS and CDR2 YFSETQ come from the germline V gene. V shed 2 bases and J 4 bases; nucleotides not matched to a gene: 3. The CDR3 sequence is 14 residues long. The CDR3, as DNA: TGCGCCAGCAGCTTCGGACAGGGGACAGAGACCCAGTACTTC. Translating gives CASSFGQGTETQYF.